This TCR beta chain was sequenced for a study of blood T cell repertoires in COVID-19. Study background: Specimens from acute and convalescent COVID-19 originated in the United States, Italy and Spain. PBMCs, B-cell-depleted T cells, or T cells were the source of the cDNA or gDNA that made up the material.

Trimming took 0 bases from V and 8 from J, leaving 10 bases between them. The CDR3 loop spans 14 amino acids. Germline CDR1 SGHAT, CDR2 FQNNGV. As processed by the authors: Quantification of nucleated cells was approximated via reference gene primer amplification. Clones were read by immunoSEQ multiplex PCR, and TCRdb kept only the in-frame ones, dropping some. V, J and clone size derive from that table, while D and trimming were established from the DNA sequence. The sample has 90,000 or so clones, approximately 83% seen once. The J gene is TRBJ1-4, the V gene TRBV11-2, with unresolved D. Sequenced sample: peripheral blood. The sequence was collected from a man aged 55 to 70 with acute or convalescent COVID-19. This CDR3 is CASSLERFSEKLFF. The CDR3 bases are TGTGCCAGCAGCTTAGAGAGGTTTTCGGAAAAACTGTTTTTT.